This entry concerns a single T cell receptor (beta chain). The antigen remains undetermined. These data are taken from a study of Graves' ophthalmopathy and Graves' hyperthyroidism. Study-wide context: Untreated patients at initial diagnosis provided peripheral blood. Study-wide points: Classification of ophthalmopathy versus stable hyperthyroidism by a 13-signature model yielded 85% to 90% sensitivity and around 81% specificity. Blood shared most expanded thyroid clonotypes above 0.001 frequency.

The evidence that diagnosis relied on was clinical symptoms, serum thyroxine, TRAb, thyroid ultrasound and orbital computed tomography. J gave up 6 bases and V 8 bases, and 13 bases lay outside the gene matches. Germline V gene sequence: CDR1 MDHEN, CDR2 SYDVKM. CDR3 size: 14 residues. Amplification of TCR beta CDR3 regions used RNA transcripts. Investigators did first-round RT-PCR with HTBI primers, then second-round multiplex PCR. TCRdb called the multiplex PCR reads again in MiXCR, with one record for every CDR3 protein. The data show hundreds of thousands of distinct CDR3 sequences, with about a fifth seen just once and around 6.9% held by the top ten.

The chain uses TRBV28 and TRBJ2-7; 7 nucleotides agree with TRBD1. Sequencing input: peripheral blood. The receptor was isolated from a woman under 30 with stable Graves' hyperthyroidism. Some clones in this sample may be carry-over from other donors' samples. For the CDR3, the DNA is TGTGCCAGCGCGATGACAGGGTTTGTCGTCGAGCAGTACTTC. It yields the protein CASAMTGFVVEQYF.